This is a list of T cell receptor beta chains from one sample in a study of T cell repertoires in cytomegalovirus infection. TCRdb passed the reads through MiXCR, listing each CDR3 protein once. The sample has more than 250,000 distinct CDR3 sequences; about 25% are singletons. The antigens these receptors bind are not known. The sample here was cultured PBMCs, taken from culture after CMV antigen stimulation. These TCRs come from a human donor in good health (CMV status not recorded). Some clones in this sample may be carry-over from other donors' samples. The conserved cysteine and the conserved F or W are not part of the CDR3 here. Each record gives: J gene, V gene, CDR3 protein.

J gene: TRBJ2-2
V gene: TRBV20-1
CDR3 protein: SARDPGQGNTGELF

J gene: TRBJ2-1
V gene: TRBV30
CDR3 protein: AWSVAGLADEQF

J gene: TRBJ2-3
V gene: TRBV7-2
CDR3 protein: ASSSTGVQRDTQY

J gene: TRBJ2-3
V gene: TRBV29-1
CDR3 protein: SGVGVGTDTQY

J gene: TRBJ2-2
V gene: TRBV19
CDR3 protein: ASSTVDRLAGELF

J gene: TRBJ2-1
V gene: TRBV5-4
CDR3 protein: ASSLGPWGSSYNEQF

J gene: TRBJ2-2
V gene: TRBV14
CDR3 protein: ASSLYSGTAANTGELF

J gene: TRBJ1-3
V gene: TRBV7-2
CDR3 protein: ASSFFSSGNTIY

J gene: TRBJ2-3
V gene: TRBV7-6
CDR3 protein: ASSLASRAGDTQY

J gene: TRBJ2-1
V gene: TRBV11-2
CDR3 protein: ASSFDRFYNEQF

J gene: TRBJ2-7
V gene: TRBV28
CDR3 protein: ASSPIAGGPYEQY

J gene: TRBJ1-6
V gene: TRBV7-2
CDR3 protein: ASSSNGKIFGGRLAWNSPLH

J gene: TRBJ2-1
V gene: TRBV5-5
CDR3 protein: ASSGGTVSYNEQF

J gene: TRBJ2-5
V gene: TRBV29-1
CDR3 protein: SGGVAGGEAQY

J gene: TRBJ1-1
V gene: TRBV12-3/TRBV12-4
CDR3 protein: ASSSPVQGRNTEAF

J gene: TRBJ2-3
V gene: TRBV12-3/TRBV12-4
CDR3 protein: ASTKGGQGPSGTFTDTQY

J gene: TRBJ1-2
V gene: TRBV7-2
CDR3 protein: ASSPTGTGGSRGGYT

J gene: TRBJ2-1
V gene: TRBV29-1
CDR3 protein: SVEFPSGGEGPPEQF

J gene: TRBJ1-2
V gene: TRBV27
CDR3 protein: ASSRSKWRGRGYGYT

J gene: TRBJ2-6
V gene: TRBV4-3
CDR3 protein: ASSQDPGSGRGGANVLT

J gene: TRBJ1-2
V gene: TRBV5-4
CDR3 protein: ASSLGQKNYGYT

J gene: TRBJ2-1
V gene: TRBV7-2
CDR3 protein: ASSPVRERHNEQF

J gene: TRBJ2-7
V gene: TRBV7-2
CDR3 protein: ASSPFLAGVAYEQY

J gene: TRBJ2-3
V gene: TRBV4-2
CDR3 protein: ASSHPPGIAGTDTQY

J gene: TRBJ1-5
V gene: TRBV6-2/TRBV6-3
CDR3 protein: ASSYTGGLRQPQH

J gene: TRBJ2-1
V gene: TRBV27
CDR3 protein: ASSFQLAGILI

J gene: TRBJ2-2
V gene: TRBV4-3
CDR3 protein: ASSQVFRAGELF

J gene: TRBJ2-3
V gene: TRBV19
CDR3 protein: ASSTADTDTQY

J gene: TRBJ1-2
V gene: TRBV7-2
CDR3 protein: ASSLGVQGGPGYT

J gene: TRBJ1-6
V gene: TRBV12-3/TRBV12-4
CDR3 protein: ATRRGHNSPLH

J gene: TRBJ2-7
V gene: TRBV7-2
CDR3 protein: ASSLGGSKDEQY

J gene: TRBJ2-1
V gene: TRBV7-2
CDR3 protein: ASSLGPGLAYNEQF

J gene: TRBJ2-4
V gene: TRBV5-1
CDR3 protein: ASSPGGGENIQY

J gene: TRBJ2-1
V gene: TRBV10-2
CDR3 protein: ASTREFTYNEQF

J gene: TRBJ1-1
V gene: TRBV27
CDR3 protein: ASSLMIGNTEAF

J gene: TRBJ2-5
V gene: TRBV29-1
CDR3 protein: SVEGLGTQY

J gene: TRBJ2-2
V gene: TRBV7-9
CDR3 protein: ASSARAENTGELF

J gene: TRBJ2-1
V gene: TRBV4-1
CDR3 protein: ASSRGVGVYNEQF

J gene: TRBJ2-3
V gene: TRBV10-3
CDR3 protein: AISGAQGKTSTDTQY

J gene: TRBJ2-5
V gene: TRBV19
CDR3 protein: ASSIDLSGTSGRRETQY

J gene: TRBJ2-6
V gene: TRBV11-3
CDR3 protein: ASSQGVSNVLT

J gene: TRBJ1-1
V gene: TRBV7-2
CDR3 protein: ASSMRPGMNTEAF

J gene: TRBJ2-3
V gene: TRBV12-3/TRBV12-4
CDR3 protein: ASSSSGRREDTQY

J gene: TRBJ1-4
V gene: TRBV12-3/TRBV12-4
CDR3 protein: ASSLGGRAANEKLF

J gene: TRBJ2-3
V gene: TRBV29-1
CDR3 protein: SVDRRTSGVVPDTQY

J gene: TRBJ2-3
V gene: TRBV28
CDR3 protein: ASSFGTQY

J gene: TRBJ2-6
V gene: TRBV7-2
CDR3 protein: ASSLDLGGHGANVLT

J gene: TRBJ2-7
V gene: TRBV7-2
CDR3 protein: ASSFGTVINSYEQY

J gene: TRBJ1-5
V gene: TRBV7-2
CDR3 protein: ASRRTGLQPQH

J gene: TRBJ2-7
V gene: TRBV12-3/TRBV12-4
CDR3 protein: ASTLGGGVAEQY

J gene: TRBJ1-1
V gene: TRBV7-8
CDR3 protein: ASSQQGWNTEAF

J gene: TRBJ2-1
V gene: TRBV28
CDR3 protein: ASSFGASGMYNEQF